The following is a T cell receptor beta chain sequence with its context. The antigen is unknown. Those with chemo-refractory metastatic non-small-cell lung cancer were treated with focal radiation combined with CTLA-4 blockade using ipilimumab. Here immunoSEQ multiplex PCR was the method, and the copy in TCRdb shows in-frame clones only, minus some. The data show about 91,000 clones, with around 72% seen just once and 11% to 15% held by the top ten. These data belong to a study of radiotherapy plus CTLA-4 blockade in lung cancer. Study information: Disease control was present in more than 30% of patients, and objective responses in 15% to 20%. Study conclusions and caveats: TCR clones of tumor origin grew in blood after radiotherapy plus ipilimumab.

The length of the CDR3 is 15 residues. Germline V gene data show CDR1 as MNHEY and CDR2 as SVGAGI. V shed 5 bases, J shed 1 base, and the junction held 4 bases outside the gene matches. The V and J genes are TRBV6-5 and TRBJ2-3; 9 bases are a match to TRBD2. This clonotype was sampled from a human donor with non-small cell lung cancer that progressed on radiotherapy plus ipilimumab. Sample: peripheral blood, taken from a patient treated with radiotherapy plus ipilimumab. CDR3 bases: TGTGCCAGCAGTCGCGGGGGGGATCGCACAGATACGCAGTATTTT. It encodes CASSRGGDRTDTQYF.